The entry that follows covers one T cell receptor (beta chain) sequence. Followed over time, Seattle patients had been enrolled while infection was active. The entry originates in a study of blood T cell repertoires in COVID-19. Study details: Sample material is recorded as cDNA or gDNA derived from T cells, B-cell-depleted T cells, or PBMCs.

Produced via immunoSEQ multiplex PCR; TCRdb's table is partial and in-frame only. The profile shows hundreds of thousands of clones, roughly 90% of them singletons. Germline V gene lookup returns CDR1 SGHTA and CDR2 FQGNSA. The CDR3 contains 13 residues. V was trimmed by 5 bases and J by 5 bases, leaving 13 bases between them. This sequence originates from a man between 60 and 75 years old with COVID-19, enrolled during active disease. V is TRBV7-2 and J is TRBJ2-7, with D possibly TRBD2 on 7 matching bases. Sequenced sample: peripheral blood. CDR3 region: CASSPGGLDEQYF. Written as DNA, the CDR3 is TGTGCCAGCAGCCCGGGGGGCCTCGACGAGCAGTACTTC.